Sequencing of this T cell receptor (beta chain) was carried out in a study of early T cells in non-severe SARS-CoV-2 infection (dated by TCRdb to the early 2020s). Regarding the research as a whole: TCR sequencing used bulk RNA from unsorted whole blood, so alpha and beta chains could not be paired. Study-level results and caveats: VDJdb matching was skewed toward anti-spike CD8 responses, so virus-specific expansions were likely underestimated and private and CD4 specificities were missed.

This clonotype was found a few times. Its antigen specificity is not known. No much larger clonotype is one base removed from it; base qualities were not supplied. Library method: 5' RACE. TCRdb shows the sequencer as NextSeq 500. The TCR library protocol attached unique molecular identifiers to individual cDNA molecules to correct for sequencing error and PCR bias. Both TCR alpha and beta chains were sequenced, and tight co-correlation was observed between alpha and beta sequence abundances in each sample. As for the authors' bioinformatics: Decombinator V4 was used to perform V gene, J gene and CDR3 annotation of TCR sequences. Expanded TCRs were defined as changing significantly between any two time points under a Poisson model with p below 0.0001. TCR abundances were normalised to the total number of TCRs sequenced in each sample and reported as counts per million. MAIT TCRs were defined by TRAV1-2 paired with TRAJ12, TRAJ20 or TRAJ33, and iNKT TCRs by TRAV10 paired with TRAJ18. A search of VDJdb, accessed on 1 November 2021, was run for TCRs annotated to CMV, EBV and SARS-CoV-2, with TCRs annotated for multiple antigens excluded. The raw public reads went through TCRdb reprocessing: fastp at Q25, MiXCR clone calling, in-frame beta chains kept. One record per CDR3 amino acid sequence lists the most common genes and DNA. The V and J calls, along with clone size, are taken from TCRdb and not from the paper's own processing. This sample is represented by about 61,000 distinct CDR3 sequences; approximately 11% of them were singletons. 1.5% to 2% of the sample is taken by the ten largest.

A case-control design nested within a healthcare worker cohort in London, UK, was used, with weekly nasopharyngeal swab PCR tests and blood sampling performed. Between 23 and 31 March 2020, the week of the UK lockdown, healthcare workers were enrolled and then followed up weekly for as long as 16 weeks. The junction carries 6 bases between V and J, which are trimmed by 1 base and 5 bases respectively. Based on the germline V gene, the CDR1 and CDR2 sequences are SGHTA and FQGNSA. The CDR3 measures 13 amino acids from cysteine to phenylalanine. Only the CDR3 DNA stays, 39 bases, in frame from base 1.

The receptor comes from an adult who was a healthcare worker with PCR-confirmed SARS-CoV-2 infection or an uninfected control (not recorded which). This sequence uses TRBV7-2 and TRBJ2-1, with no confident D gene call. Sequencing used whole blood. In nucleotides, the sequence is TGTGCCAGCAGCTTAGTTACGAACAATGAGCAGTTCTTC. The translation is CASSLVTNNEQFF.